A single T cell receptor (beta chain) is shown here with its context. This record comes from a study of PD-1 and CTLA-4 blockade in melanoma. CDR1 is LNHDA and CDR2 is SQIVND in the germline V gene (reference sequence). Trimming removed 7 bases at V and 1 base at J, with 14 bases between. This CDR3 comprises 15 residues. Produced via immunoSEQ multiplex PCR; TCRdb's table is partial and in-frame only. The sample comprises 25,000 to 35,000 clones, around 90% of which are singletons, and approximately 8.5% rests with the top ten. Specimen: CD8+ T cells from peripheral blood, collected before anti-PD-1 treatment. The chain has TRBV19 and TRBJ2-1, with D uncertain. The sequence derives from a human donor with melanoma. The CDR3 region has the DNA TGTGCCAGTACCCCGCAGAGCAGTTCCTACAATGAGCAGTTCTTC. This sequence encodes CASTPQSSSYNEQFF.